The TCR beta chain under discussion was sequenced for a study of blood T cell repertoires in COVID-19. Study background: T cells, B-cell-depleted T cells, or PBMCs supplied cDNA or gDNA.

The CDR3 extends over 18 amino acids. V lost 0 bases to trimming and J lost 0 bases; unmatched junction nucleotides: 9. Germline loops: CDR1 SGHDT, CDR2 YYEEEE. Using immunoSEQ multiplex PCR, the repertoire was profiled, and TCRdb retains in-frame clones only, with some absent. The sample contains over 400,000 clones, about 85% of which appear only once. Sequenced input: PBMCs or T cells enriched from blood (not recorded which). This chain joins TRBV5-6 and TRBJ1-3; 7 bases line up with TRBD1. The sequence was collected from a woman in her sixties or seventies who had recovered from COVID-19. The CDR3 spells CASSLGPPGQFSGNTIYF. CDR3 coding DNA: TGTGCCAGCAGCTTGGGGCCCCCGGGACAGTTCTCTGGAAACACCATATATTTT.